This T cell receptor (beta chain) originates from a study of neurological immune-mediated disorders. Study-wide points: Patients with HTLV-1-associated myelopathy showed the most TCR clonal expansion. Those with multiple sclerosis showed the least, falling below healthy controls. No CDR3 amino acid sequences recurred among expanded clones across subjects, suggesting private repertoires in all groups.

This clonotype was detected many times. The antigen remains unidentified. Between the trimmed V and J ends, which lost 1 base and 3 bases, there was a span of 10 bases. Germline CDR1 SGHTA, CDR2 FQGNSA. The CDR3 is 15 residues long. cDNA synthesis was performed by 5'RACE with 10-nucleotide random UMIs. A single record per CDR3 protein comes from TCRdb applying MiXCR to the 5' RACE reads. The profile shows 35,000 to 40,000 distinct CDR3 sequences, 11% of them singletons. The sorted libraries involved the use of about 1 million CD4+ or CD8+ T cells. The sequence was obtained from a woman aged 25 to 39 with HTLV-1-associated myelopathy (HAM/TSP). This chain joins TRBV7-2 and TRBJ2-1; D possibly corresponds to TRBD1 (5 bases). Sequenced material: CD4+ T cells from blood. The CDR3 coding sequence is TGTGCCAGCAGCTTAGGTTGGGGCATCTACAATGAGCAGTTCTTC. This encodes CASSLGWGIYNEQFF. Supplemented by reference TRBV7-2 and TRBJ2-1, the full variable domain reads GAGVSQSPSNKVTEKGKDVELRCDPISGHTALYWYRQSLGQGLEFLIYFQGNSAPDKSGLPSDRFSAERTGGSVSTLTIQRTQQEDSAVYLCASSLGWGIYNEQFFGPGTRLTVL.